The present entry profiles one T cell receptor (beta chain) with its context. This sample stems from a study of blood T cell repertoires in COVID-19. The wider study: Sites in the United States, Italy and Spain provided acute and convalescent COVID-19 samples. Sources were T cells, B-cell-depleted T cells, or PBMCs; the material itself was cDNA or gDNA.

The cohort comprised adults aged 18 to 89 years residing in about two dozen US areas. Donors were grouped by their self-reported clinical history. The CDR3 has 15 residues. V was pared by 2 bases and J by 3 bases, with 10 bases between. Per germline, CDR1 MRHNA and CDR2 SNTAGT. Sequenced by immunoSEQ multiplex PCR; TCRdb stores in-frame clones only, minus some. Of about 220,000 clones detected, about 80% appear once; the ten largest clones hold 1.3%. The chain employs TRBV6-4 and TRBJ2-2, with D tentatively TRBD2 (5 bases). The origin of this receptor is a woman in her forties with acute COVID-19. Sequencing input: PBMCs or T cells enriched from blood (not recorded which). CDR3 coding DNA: TGTGCCAGCAGTGACAAAGAGGGCGACACCGGGGAGCTGTTTTTT. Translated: CASSDKEGDTGELFF.